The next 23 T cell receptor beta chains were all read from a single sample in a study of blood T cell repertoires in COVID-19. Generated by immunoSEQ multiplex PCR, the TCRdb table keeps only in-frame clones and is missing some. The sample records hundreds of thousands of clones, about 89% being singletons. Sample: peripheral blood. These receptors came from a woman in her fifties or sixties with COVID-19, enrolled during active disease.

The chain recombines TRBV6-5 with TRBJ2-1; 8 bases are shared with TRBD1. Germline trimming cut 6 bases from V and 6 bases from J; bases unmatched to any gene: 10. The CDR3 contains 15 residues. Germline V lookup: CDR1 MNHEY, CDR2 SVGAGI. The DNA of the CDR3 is TGTGCCAGCAGCCCAGGACAGGGCAGTTTCAATGAGCAGTTCTTC. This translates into CASSPGQGSFNEQFF.

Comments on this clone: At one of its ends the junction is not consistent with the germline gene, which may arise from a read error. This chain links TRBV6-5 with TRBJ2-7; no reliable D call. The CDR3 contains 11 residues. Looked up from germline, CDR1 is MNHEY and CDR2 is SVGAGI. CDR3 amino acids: CASSHSNEQYF. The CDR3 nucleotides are TGTGCCAGCAGTCACTCCAACGAGCAGTACTTC.

The CDR3 DNA is TGTGCCAGCAACAAACAGGGGATGCAGCCCCAGCATTTT. Amino acid sequence: CASNKQGMQPQHF. The V gene is TRBV12-3 or TRBV12-4, the J gene TRBJ1-5; 7 positions match TRBD1. The CDR3 has 13 amino acids. With V trimmed by 7 bases and J by 7 bases, 7 bases remained unmatched.

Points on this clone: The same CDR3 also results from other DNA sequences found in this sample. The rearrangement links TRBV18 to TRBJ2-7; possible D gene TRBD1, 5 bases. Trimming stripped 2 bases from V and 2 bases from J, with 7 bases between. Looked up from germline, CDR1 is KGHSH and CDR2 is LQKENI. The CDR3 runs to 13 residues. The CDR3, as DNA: TGTGCCAGCTCACCAACGGACACCTACGAGCAGTACTTC. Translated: CASSPTDTYEQYF.

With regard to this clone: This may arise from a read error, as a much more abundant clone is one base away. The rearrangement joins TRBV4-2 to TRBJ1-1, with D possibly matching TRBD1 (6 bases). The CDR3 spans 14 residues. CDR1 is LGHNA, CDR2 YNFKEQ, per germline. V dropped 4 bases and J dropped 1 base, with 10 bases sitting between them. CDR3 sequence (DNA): TGTGCCAGCAGCCGAGGACAGTCGAACACTGAAGCTTTCTTT. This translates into CASSRGQSNTEAFF.

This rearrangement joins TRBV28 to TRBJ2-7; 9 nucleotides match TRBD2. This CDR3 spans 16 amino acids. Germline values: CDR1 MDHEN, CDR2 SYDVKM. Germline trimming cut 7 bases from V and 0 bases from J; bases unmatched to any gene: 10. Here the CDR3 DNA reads TGTGCCAGCAAATCCGGCGGCGGGGGGGCCTCCTACGAGCAGTACTTC. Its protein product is CASKSGGGGASYEQYF.

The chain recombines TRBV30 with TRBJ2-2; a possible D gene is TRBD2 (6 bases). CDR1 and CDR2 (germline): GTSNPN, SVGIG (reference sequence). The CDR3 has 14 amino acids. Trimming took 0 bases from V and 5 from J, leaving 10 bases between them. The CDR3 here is CAWSVTGGTGELFF. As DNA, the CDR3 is TGTGCCTGGAGTGTAACCGGGGGAACCGGGGAGCTGTTTTTT.

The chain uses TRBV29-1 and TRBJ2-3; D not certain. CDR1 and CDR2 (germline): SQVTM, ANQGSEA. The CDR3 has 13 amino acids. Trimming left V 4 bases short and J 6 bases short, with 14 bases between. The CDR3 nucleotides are TGCAGCGTTGTGCGTGTAGTCAGGGATACGCAGTATTTT. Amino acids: CSVVRVVRDTQYF.

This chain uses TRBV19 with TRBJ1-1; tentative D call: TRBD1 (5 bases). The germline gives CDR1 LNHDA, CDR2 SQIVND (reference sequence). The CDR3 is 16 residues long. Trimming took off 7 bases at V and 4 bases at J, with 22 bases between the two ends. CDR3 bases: TGTGCCAGTATCCAGGGCGGTTTGGGAGCGGGCACTGAAGCTTTCTTT. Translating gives CASIQGGLGAGTEAFF.

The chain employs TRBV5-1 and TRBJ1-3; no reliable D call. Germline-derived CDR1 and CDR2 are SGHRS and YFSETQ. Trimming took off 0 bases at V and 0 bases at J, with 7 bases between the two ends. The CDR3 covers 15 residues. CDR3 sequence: CASSLEASSGNTIYF. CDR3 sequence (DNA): TGCGCCAGCAGCTTGGAAGCTAGCTCTGGAAACACCATATATTTT.

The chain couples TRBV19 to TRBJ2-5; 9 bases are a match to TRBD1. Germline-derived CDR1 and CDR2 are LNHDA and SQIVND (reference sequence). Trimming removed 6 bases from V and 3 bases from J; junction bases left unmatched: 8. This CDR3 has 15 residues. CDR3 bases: TGTGCCAGTAGCCGGCCGGGACAGGGAAAAGAGACCCAGTACTTC. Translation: CASSRPGQGKETQYF.

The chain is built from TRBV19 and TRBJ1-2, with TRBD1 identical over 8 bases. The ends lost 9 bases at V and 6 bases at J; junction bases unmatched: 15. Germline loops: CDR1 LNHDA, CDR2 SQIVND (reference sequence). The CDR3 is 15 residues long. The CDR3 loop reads CASYWSGGASDGYTF. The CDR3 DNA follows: TGTGCCAGCTACTGGTCAGGGGGCGCTTCAGATGGCTACACCTTC.

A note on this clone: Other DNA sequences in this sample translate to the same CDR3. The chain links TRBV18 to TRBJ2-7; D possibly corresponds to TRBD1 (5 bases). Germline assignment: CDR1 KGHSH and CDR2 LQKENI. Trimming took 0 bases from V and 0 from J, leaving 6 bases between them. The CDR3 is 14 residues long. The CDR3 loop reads CASSPPDSSYEQYF. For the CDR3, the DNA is TGTGCCAGCTCACCACCAGACAGCTCCTACGAGCAGTACTTC.

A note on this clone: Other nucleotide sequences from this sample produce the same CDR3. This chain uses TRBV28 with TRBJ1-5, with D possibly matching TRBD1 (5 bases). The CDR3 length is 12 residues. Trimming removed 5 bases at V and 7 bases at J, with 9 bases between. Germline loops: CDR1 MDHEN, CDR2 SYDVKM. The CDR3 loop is CASSLRVQPQHF. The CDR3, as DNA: TGTGCCAGCAGTCTCAGGGTCCAGCCCCAGCATTTT.

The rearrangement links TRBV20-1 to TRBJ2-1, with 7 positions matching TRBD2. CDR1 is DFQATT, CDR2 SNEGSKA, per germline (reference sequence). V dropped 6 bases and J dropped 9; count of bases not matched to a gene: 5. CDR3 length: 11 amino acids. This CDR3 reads CSAAGVGEQFF. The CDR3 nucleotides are TGCAGTGCCGCGGGGGTCGGTGAGCAGTTCTTC.

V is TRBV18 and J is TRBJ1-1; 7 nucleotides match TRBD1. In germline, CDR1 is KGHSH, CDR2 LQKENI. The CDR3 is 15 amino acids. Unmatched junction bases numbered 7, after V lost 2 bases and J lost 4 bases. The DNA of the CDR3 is TGTGCCAGCTCACCAGATATAGGGGGCATCACTGAAGCTTTCTTT. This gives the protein CASSPDIGGITEAFF.

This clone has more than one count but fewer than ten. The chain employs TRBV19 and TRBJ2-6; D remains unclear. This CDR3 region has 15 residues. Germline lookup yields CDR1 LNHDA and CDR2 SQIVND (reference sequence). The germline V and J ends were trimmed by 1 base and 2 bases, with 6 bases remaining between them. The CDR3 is CASSIATTGANVLTF. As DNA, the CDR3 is TGTGCCAGTAGTATAGCAACTACTGGGGCCAACGTCCTGACTTTC.

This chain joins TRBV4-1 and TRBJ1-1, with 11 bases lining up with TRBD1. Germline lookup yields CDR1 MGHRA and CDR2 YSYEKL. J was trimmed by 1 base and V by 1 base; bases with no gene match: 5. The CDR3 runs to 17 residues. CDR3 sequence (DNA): TGCGCCAGCAGCCAAGGGACAGGGGGCTGGACGAACACTGAAGCTTTCTTT. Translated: CASSQGTGGWTNTEAFF.

The CDR3 coding sequence is TGTGCTACCCGGTCCAGACAGGCCAATACGGGAAACACCATATATTTT. Residues: CATRSRQANTGNTIYF. The gene calls are TRBV7-9 and TRBJ1-3; weak D call: TRBD1 (6 bases). Looked up from germline, CDR1 is SEHNR and CDR2 is FQNEAQ (reference sequence). The CDR3 is 16 amino acids.

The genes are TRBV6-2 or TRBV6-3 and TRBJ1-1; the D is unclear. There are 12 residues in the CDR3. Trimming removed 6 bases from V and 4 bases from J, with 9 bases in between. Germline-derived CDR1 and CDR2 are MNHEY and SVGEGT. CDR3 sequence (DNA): TGTGCCAGCAGCCCAACCGGCACTGAAGCTTTCTTT. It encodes CASSPTGTEAFF.

The CDR3 here is CASSKGKLVGTDTQYF. CDR3 nucleotides: TGTGCCAGCAGCAAAGGGAAACTAGTAGGCACAGATACGCAGTATTTT. The chain couples TRBV21-1 to TRBJ2-3; the listed D gene, TRBD2, was not tested against the DNA. TRBV21-1 counts as a pseudogene. This CDR3 has 16 residues.

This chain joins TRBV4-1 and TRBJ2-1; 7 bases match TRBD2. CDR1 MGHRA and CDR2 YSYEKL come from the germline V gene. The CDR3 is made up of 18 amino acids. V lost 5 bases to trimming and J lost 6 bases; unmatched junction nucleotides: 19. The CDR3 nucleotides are TGCGCCAGCAGCAAGGAAGAAGGGCGGGGGAATCGGGTCAATGAGCAGTTCTTC. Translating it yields CASSKEEGRGNRVNEQFF.

For the CDR3, the DNA is TGTGCCAGCAGCAAGAACGGACTAGCGAAGTACTTC. It specifies CASSKNGLAKYF. The V call is TRBV21-1, the J call TRBJ2-5; the tabulated D call, TRBD2, remains unverified against the DNA. TRBV21-1 is termed a pseudogene. The CDR3 sequence is 12 residues long.